Each of the 25 T cell receptor beta chains below was sequenced from the same sample in a study of human T cells and chemical hapten exposure. Noted time point: patch test 1, 2 weeks after DPC sensitization. Stated treatment: therapeutic diphenylcyclopropenone sensitization with weekly scalp DPC. TCRdb independently ran MiXCR on the RACE reads; one entry per CDR3 protein. This sample has 75,000 to 90,000 distinct CDR3 sequences, with over 6% found just once. The sequenced sample was whole blood, obtained in connection with sensitization to the hapten diphenylcyclopropenone (DPC). These TCRs come from a woman in her thirties with alopecia areata. Some clones in this sample may be carry-over from other donors' samples.

This clonotype was observed at least ten times. The chain is built from TRBV19 and TRBJ1-2; D call uncertain. The V and J ends lost 1 base and 0 bases respectively, with 18 bases between them. The CDR3 is 18 residues long. Germline V CDR1 and CDR2: LNHDA, SQIVND (reference sequence). The CDR3 DNA follows: TGTGCCAGTAGTATAGGGACGGGGTTCTTAAAGACTAACTATGGCTACACCTTC. Its translation: CASSIGTGFLKTNYGYTF.

Ten or more counts support this clonotype. The rearrangement joins TRBV20-1 to TRBJ1-2; TRBD1 agrees at 7 bases. Looked up from germline, CDR1 is DFQATT and CDR2 is SNEGSKA (reference sequence). This CDR3 has 15 residues. Germline trimming cut 0 bases from V and 2 bases from J; bases unmatched to any gene: 6. The CDR3 region has the DNA TGCAGTGCTAGAGATCCAGGGGGTTCAAACTATGGCTACACCTTC. This encodes CSARDPGGSNYGYTF.

This clonotype has ten or more counts. This chain links TRBV7-9 with TRBJ1-6; 10 bases match TRBD1. Trimming at V came to 5 bases and at J to 8 bases, leaving 6 bases not matched to a gene. This CDR3 is built from 15 residues. The germline gives CDR1 SEHNR, CDR2 FQNEAQ (reference sequence). DNA of the CDR3: TGTGCCAGCAGCGCCCTGACAGGGGGCTATTCACCCCTCCACTTT. This gives the protein CASSALTGGYSPLHF.

Written as DNA, the CDR3 is TGTGCCAGCAGCTTGGAAACAGGGGACAATGAGCAGTTCTTC. This encodes CASSLETGDNEQFF. V is TRBV5-4 and J is TRBJ2-1; 7 nucleotides line up with TRBD1. Trimming at V came to 0 bases and at J to 5 bases, leaving 2 bases not matched to a gene. The CDR3 covers 14 residues. Germline lookup yields CDR1 SGHNT and CDR2 YYREEE (reference sequence).

As to this clonotype: A much bigger clone sits one base away, suggesting this may be a read error. The J gene is TRBJ2-6, the V gene TRBV18; TRBD2 agrees at 7 bases. This CDR3 comprises 15 residues. CDR1 is KGHSH, CDR2 LQKENI, per germline. CDR3 sequence: CTSSPPGGGANVLTF. The CDR3 DNA reads TGTACCAGCTCACCACCGGGAGGAGGGGCCAACGTCCTGACTTTC.

This clonotype showed up many times. This chain joins TRBV5-1 and TRBJ1-1; TRBD1 is a possible D gene (6 bases). Trimming removed 7 bases from V and 0 bases from J, with 13 bases in between. The CDR3 runs 14 residues. CDR1 is SGHRS, CDR2 YFSETQ, per germline. CDR3 residues: CASHRGDMNTEAFF. The CDR3 coding sequence is TGCGCCAGCCATAGGGGGGACATGAACACTGAAGCTTTCTTT. Looking up the rest from reference TRBV5-1 and TRBJ1-1 gives the full variable domain: KAGVTQTPRYLIKTRGQQVTLSCSPISGHRSVSWYQQTPGQGLQFLFEYFSETQRNKGNFPGRFSGRQFSNSRSEMNVSTLELGDSALYLCASHRGDMNTEAFFGQGTRLTVV.

The sample holds many counts of this clonotype. The V and J genes are TRBV7-9 and TRBJ2-5, with TRBD1 identical over 9 bases. After removal of 5 bases from V and 5 bases from J, the junction contained 9 bases not matched to a gene. This CDR3 contains 15 residues. Germline V lookup: CDR1 SEHNR, CDR2 FQNEAQ (reference sequence). The CDR3 DNA sequence: TGTGCCAGCAGCAACGCGCGGACAGGGGTGGAGACCCAGTACTTC. It yields the protein CASSNARTGVETQYF.

V gene TRBV7-9 combines with J gene TRBJ1-1; D gene ambiguous. Germline assignment: CDR1 SEHNR and CDR2 FQNEAQ (reference sequence). V shed 4 bases and J shed 6 bases, with 12 bases lying between them. The CDR3 runs to 13 residues. The CDR3 reads CASSSRPGAEAFF. The DNA for the CDR3 is TGTGCCAGCAGCTCTAGACCGGGCGCTGAAGCTTTCTTT.

On this clonotype itself: This may be a read error: a much more frequent sequence differs by one nucleotide. This chain joins TRBV13 and TRBJ2-5, with 10 bases aligning to TRBD2. Looked up from germline, CDR1 is PRHDT and CDR2 is FYEKMQ (reference sequence). The CDR3 is 15 residues long. The CDR3 region has the DNA TGTGACAGCAGCTCTAGCGGGGGACCCCAAGAGACCCAGTACTTC. Amino acid sequence: CDSSSSGGPQETQYF.

The chain joins TRBV29-1 to TRBJ2-5; D may be TRBD1 (6 bases). Trimming stripped 4 bases from V and 0 bases from J, with 6 bases between. The CDR3 totals 12 residues. The V gene's germline CDR1 is SQVTM and CDR2 ANQGSEA. The chain's CDR3 is CSVGGHQETQYF. The CDR3 DNA sequence: TGCAGCGTTGGGGGGCACCAAGAGACCCAGTACTTC.

This clonotype has a handful of counts. This chain connects TRBV20-1 to TRBJ1-1; D gene uncertain. Trimming left V 1 base short and J 5 bases short, with 11 bases between. CDR1 is DFQATT and CDR2 is SNEGSKA in the germline V gene (reference sequence). The CDR3 loop spans 13 amino acids. The CDR3 DNA reads TGCAGTGCTAGAGTTAACAGCGGTACTGAAGCTTTCTTT. This sequence encodes CSARVNSGTEAFF.

This clonotype was observed at least ten times. The chain links TRBV15 to TRBJ1-1; D gene uncertain. The germline CDR1 and CDR2 sequences are LNHNV and YYDKDF (reference sequence). This CDR3 is 15 amino acids long. Between the trimmed V and J ends, which lost 7 bases and 2 bases, there was a span of 17 bases. The CDR3 spells CATTHGRELNTEAFF. Here the CDR3 DNA reads TGTGCCACCACCCACGGGAGGGAGTTAAACACTGAAGCTTTCTTT. Looking up the rest from reference TRBV15 and TRBJ1-1 gives the full variable domain: DAMVIQNPRYQVTQFGKPVTLSCSQTLNHNVMYWYQQKSSQAPKLLFHYYDKDFNNEADTPDNFQSRRPNTSFCFLDIRSPGLGDTAMYLCATTHGRELNTEAFFGQGTRLTVV.

This clonotype was recorded at least ten times. Written as DNA, the CDR3 is TGTGCCAGCAGTTTCATGGGGAACACTGAAGCTTTCTTT. This gives the protein CASSFMGNTEAFF. This rearrangement joins TRBV12-3 or TRBV12-4 to TRBJ1-1; D ambiguous. The CDR3 runs 13 residues. Trimming took 3 bases from V and 1 from J, leaving 6 bases between them.

The chain couples TRBV5-1 to TRBJ1-1; D uncertain. The V gene's germline CDR1 is SGHRS and CDR2 YFSETQ. V lost 2 bases, J lost 6 bases, and 8 bases lay in between. The CDR3 is 12 amino acids. As DNA, the CDR3 is TGCGCCAGCAGCTTTGGGGTCTCTGAAGCTTTCTTT. It encodes CASSFGVSEAFF.

The chain combines TRBV29-1 with TRBJ1-2, with TRBD1 matching over 8 bases. Trimming removed 7 bases from V and 8 bases from J; junction bases left unmatched: 15. Germline V gives CDR1 SQVTM, CDR2 ANQGSEA. This CDR3 has 14 amino acids. The CDR3 coding sequence is TGCAGCGCCGACAAGGACGGGACAGGTTCCGGCTACACCTTC. Protein product: CSADKDGTGSGYTF. Full variable domain (rest looked up from reference TRBV29-1 and TRBJ1-2): SAVISQKPSRDICQRGTSLTIQCQVDSQVTMMFWYRQQPGQSLTLIATANQGSEATYESGFVIDKFPISRPNLTFSTLTVSNMSPEDSSIYLCSADKDGTGSGYTFGSGTRLTVV.

This clonotype was observed a handful of times. J is TRBJ2-5 and V is TRBV11-2; the D gene is possibly TRBD1 (6 bases). The CDR3 length is 15 residues. Between the trimmed V and J ends, which lost 3 bases and 2 bases, there was a span of 13 bases. Germline V gene sequence: CDR1 SGHAT, CDR2 FQNNGV. The CDR3 loop is CASSFFPGTQETQYF. The CDR3 DNA reads as TGTGCCAGCAGCTTCTTTCCAGGGACACAAGAGACCCAGTACTTC. Using reference TRBV11-2 and TRBJ2-5 for the parts outside the CDR3, the full variable domain is EAGVAQSPRYKIIEKRQSVAFWCNPISGHATLYWYQQILGQGPKLLIQFQNNGVVDDSQLPKDRFSAERLKGVDSTLKIQPAKLEDSAVYLCASSFFPGTQETQYFGPGTRLLVL.

Many counts were recorded for this clonotype. The chain couples TRBV11-3 to TRBJ1-5; D ambiguous. Germline assignment: CDR1 SGHNT and CDR2 YENEEA. V was trimmed by 0 bases and J by 7 bases, leaving 7 bases between them. There are 13 residues in the CDR3. CDR3 sequence: CASSLEIMQPQHF. The CDR3 nucleotides read TGTGCCAGCAGCTTAGAGATTATGCAGCCCCAGCATTTT.

This chain connects TRBV7-9 to TRBJ1-1; no clear D gene. CDR3 length: 13 amino acids. V shed 1 base and J shed 8 bases, with 11 bases lying between them. Germline V lookup: CDR1 SEHNR, CDR2 FQNEAQ (reference sequence). The CDR3 region has the DNA TGTGCCAGCAGCTTAGGTCAGCTCTTCGAAGCTTTCTTT. Amino acids: CASSLGQLFEAFF.

The chain uses TRBV2 and TRBJ1-3; D remains unclear. Per germline, CDR1 SNHLY and CDR2 FYNNEI. V was shortened by 5 bases and J by 2 bases, with 7 bases between the two germline ends. The CDR3 is 13 residues long. The chain's CDR3 is CASSQAAGNTIYF. The CDR3, as DNA: TGTGCCAGCAGTCAGGCCGCTGGAAACACCATATATTTT.

This clonotype has only a few counts. The chain joins TRBV19 to TRBJ2-3, with 8 nucleotides matching TRBD2. CDR3 length equals 15 residues. The J segment lost 3 bases and the V segment lost 7 bases, leaving 9 bases of the junction unmatched. CDR1 LNHDA and CDR2 SQIVND come from the germline V gene (reference sequence). The CDR3 is CASTAFAGGTDTQYF. CDR3 sequence (DNA): TGTGCCAGTACCGCCTTCGCGGGGGGAACAGATACGCAGTATTTT.

Many counts were recorded for this clonotype. The rearrangement links TRBV5-1 to TRBJ2-1; 8 nucleotides agree with TRBD1. After removal of 4 bases from V and 0 bases from J, the junction contained 6 bases not matched to a gene. Germline values: CDR1 SGHRS, CDR2 YFSETQ. The CDR3 contains 16 residues. The CDR3 sequence: CASSLTGGISYNEQFF. The CDR3 DNA follows: TGCGCCAGCAGCCTTACAGGGGGTATCTCCTACAATGAGCAGTTCTTC.

This clonotype was recorded a few times. This chain joins TRBV30 and TRBJ1-1; D gene unclear. The CDR3 totals 13 residues. Trimming took 0 bases from V and 7 from J, leaving 12 bases between them. CDR1 is GTSNPN, CDR2 SVGIG, per germline (reference sequence). The CDR3: CAWSVFGTDEAFF. In nucleotides, the CDR3 is TGTGCCTGGAGTGTGTTTGGTACAGATGAAGCTTTCTTT.

This clonotype was detected ten times or more. This chain links TRBV29-1 with TRBJ2-5; the D is unclear. V was shortened by 3 bases and J by 0 bases, with 11 bases between the two germline ends. There are 14 residues in the CDR3. Germline assignment: CDR1 SQVTM and CDR2 ANQGSEA. The CDR3 protein is CSVESAPYQETQYF. CDR3 coding DNA: TGCAGCGTTGAGTCGGCGCCTTACCAAGAGACCCAGTACTTC.

The table lists this clonotype with a few counts. V gene TRBV7-3 combines with J gene TRBJ1-1; D gene unclear. Germline CDR1 is SGHTA and CDR2 is FQGTGA. V was cut by 2 bases and J by 8 bases, with 12 bases left in between. The CDR3 extends over 13 amino acids. The CDR3 DNA reads TGTGCCAGCAGCTTAGCCGGGCCGACCGAAGCTTTCTTT. Its translation is CASSLAGPTEAFF.

This chain links TRBV12-3 or TRBV12-4 with TRBJ1-1; no firm D call. Trimming shortened V by 3 bases and J by 0 bases, and 5 bases separated the two germline ends. The CDR3 spans 13 residues. CDR3 nucleotides: TGTGCCAGCAGTTTTTACCTGAACACTGAAGCTTTCTTT. It yields the protein CASSFYLNTEAFF.